One and the same sample provided the 29 T cell receptor beta chains below, sequenced in a study of cytotoxic CD8 clonotypes in ibrutinib-treated CLL. Assay: immunoSEQ multiplex PCR; the TCRdb copy retains only in-frame clones and omits some. The sample holds roughly 200,000 clones; approximately 70% are singletons and the top ten take roughly 6.4%. Source: PBMCs, taken after 12 months of ibrutinib treatment. The receptor set was obtained from a human donor with chronic lymphocytic leukemia.

This clone has only a few counts. This chain joins TRBV30 and TRBJ2-1; 13 bases are shared with TRBD2. This CDR3 has 14 residues. Germline lookup yields CDR1 GTSNPN and CDR2 SVGIG (reference sequence). V dropped 4 bases and J dropped 11; count of bases not matched to a gene: 8. The CDR3 is CAWTGTSGIAKQFF. CDR3 DNA: TGTGCCTGGACCGGGACTAGCGGGATAGCGAAGCAGTTCTTC.

This clone was found many times. V usage is TRBV7-9 and J usage is TRBJ2-5, with 7 bases matching TRBD1. V lost 5 bases to trimming and J lost 0 bases; unmatched junction nucleotides: 6. The CDR3 runs to 15 residues. CDR1 and CDR2 (germline): SEHNR, FQNEAQ (reference sequence). This CDR3 is CASSPRDSYQETQYF. In DNA, the CDR3 is TGTGCCAGCAGCCCACGGGACAGCTACCAAGAGACCCAGTACTTC.

This clone was seen only a few times. This chain connects TRBV9 to TRBJ1-2, with 7 bases lining up with TRBD1. The germline V gene has CDR1 SGDLS and CDR2 YYNGEE. J lost 5 bases, V lost 4 bases, and 14 bases had no gene match. The CDR3 is 16 residues long. The CDR3 loop reads CASSPSPDRTWYGYTF. For the CDR3, the DNA is TGTGCCAGCAGCCCCTCACCGGACAGGACCTGGTATGGCTACACCTTC.

The rearrangement links TRBV4-3 to TRBJ2-7, with D unresolved. This CDR3 region has 13 residues. CDR1 is LGHNA and CDR2 is YSLEER in the germline V gene. With 0 bases removed from V and 3 bases from J, the gap between germline ends came to 6 bases. CDR3 in DNA: TGCGCCAGCAGCCAAGACTACCTCTACGAGCAGTACTTC. It yields the protein CASSQDYLYEQYF.

This sequence joins TRBV7-9 and TRBJ2-3, with 7 bases fitting TRBD1. The CDR3 has 14 residues. Germline V gene sequence: CDR1 SEHNR, CDR2 FQNEAQ (reference sequence). V shed 6 bases and J 3 bases; nucleotides not matched to a gene: 6. The CDR3 is CASRPGTDTDTQYF. The CDR3 nucleotides read TGTGCCAGCAGACCCGGGACAGATACAGATACGCAGTATTTT.

The chain carries TRBV10-1 and TRBJ2-7; 7 bases map to TRBD2. The J segment lost 6 bases and the V segment lost 7 bases, leaving 6 bases of the junction unmatched. The CDR3 has 12 amino acids. CDR1 WNHNN and CDR2 SYGVQD come from the germline V gene (reference sequence). CDR3 region: CASNRGEAEQYF. CDR3 nucleotide sequence: TGCGCCAGCAATCGGGGGGAGGCCGAGCAGTACTTC.

This clone was seen a few times. The chain combines TRBV5-1 with TRBJ1-1; D is possibly TRBD1 (5 bases). This CDR3 region has 14 residues. V shed 0 bases and J shed 1 base, with 7 bases lying between them. Germline V gene sequence: CDR1 SGHRS, CDR2 YFSETQ. The CDR3 bases are TGCGCCAGCAGCTTGGGGACACAGAACACTGAAGCTTTCTTT. Protein sequence: CASSLGTQNTEAFF.

This clone was counted only a few times. V and J are TRBV30 and TRBJ2-3; TRBD2 matches at 8 bases. The CDR3 covers 14 residues. The germline V gene has CDR1 GTSNPN and CDR2 SVGIG (reference sequence). Trimming cost V 0 bases and J 1 base; bases outside gene matches: 0. CDR3 sequence (DNA): TGTGCCTGGAGTGTAGCGGGAGGCACAGATACGCAGTATTTT. It codes for CAWSVAGGTDTQYF. Using reference TRBV30 and TRBJ2-3 for the parts outside the CDR3, the full variable domain is SQTIHQWPATLVQPVGSPLSLECTVEGTSNPNLYWYRQAAGRGLQLLFYSVGIGQISSEVPQNLSASRPQDRQFILSSKKLLLSDSGFYLCAWSVAGGTDTQYFGPGTRLTVL.

A few counts support this clone. The CDR3: CASSVVGGGYTF. The CDR3 bases are TGTGCCAGCAGCGTAGTAGGGGGAGGCTACACCTTC. The genes are TRBV9 and TRBJ1-2; possible D gene TRBD1, 6 bases. V was shortened by 0 bases and J by 8 bases, with 8 bases between the two germline ends. This CDR3 spans 12 amino acids. Germline V gene data show CDR1 as SGDLS and CDR2 as YYNGEE.

The chain uses TRBV7-3 and TRBJ2-2; 7 nucleotides agree with TRBD2. V was clipped by 8 bases and J by 2 bases; unmatched bases: 5. This CDR3 has 14 residues. In germline, CDR1 is SGHTA, CDR2 FQGTGA. The CDR3: CASGASGNTGELFF. The CDR3 region has the DNA TGTGCCAGCGGAGCTAGCGGTAACACCGGGGAGCTGTTTTTT.

The CDR3 reads CASSARTAPGNTIYF. DNA of the CDR3: TGTGCCAGCAGCGCACGGACAGCCCCTGGAAACACCATATATTTT. The chain carries TRBV7-8 and TRBJ1-3; D perhaps matches TRBD1 (6 bases). Trimming took off 5 bases at V and 2 bases at J, with 13 bases between the two ends. This CDR3 contains 15 residues. Germline loops: CDR1 SGHVS, CDR2 FQNEAQ.

The chain couples TRBV5-1 to TRBJ1-3, with 7 bases identical to TRBD1. This CDR3 comprises 20 residues. Germline assignment: CDR1 SGHRS and CDR2 YFSETQ. V lost 3 bases, J lost 4 bases, and 22 bases stayed unmatched. The CDR3: CASSYSKPQGGRGSGNTIYF. The CDR3 DNA is TGCGCCAGCAGCTACAGCAAGCCCCAGGGGGGCAGGGGGTCCGGAAACACCATATATTTT.

The chain uses TRBV4-1 and TRBJ1-4; 7 nucleotides align to TRBD1. The CDR3 spans 15 residues. The germline V gene has CDR1 MGHRA and CDR2 YSYEKL. Trimming at V came to 1 base and at J to 6 bases, leaving 5 bases not matched to a gene. CDR3 sequence reads: CASSQVTGVDEKLFF. In nucleotides, the CDR3 is TGCGCCAGCAGCCAAGTAACAGGGGTAGATGAAAAACTGTTTTTT.

This clone has more than one count but fewer than ten. The chain employs TRBV18 and TRBJ1-3, with D unclear. This CDR3 has 13 amino acids. Per the germline V gene, CDR1 is KGHSH and CDR2 is LQKENI. V was shortened by 0 bases and J by 4 bases, with 4 bases between the two germline ends. Here the CDR3 reads CASSPPSGNTIYF. Written as DNA, the CDR3 is TGTGCCAGCTCACCACCGTCCGGAAACACCATATATTTT.

CDR3 sequence (DNA): TGTGCCAGTAGTATGGCGGGGGGCAGCCTCGGTGGCTACACCTTC. Translated: CASSMAGGSLGGYTF. The V call is TRBV19, the J call TRBJ1-2; the D gene is possibly TRBD1 (6 bases). Germline V gives CDR1 LNHDA, CDR2 SQIVND (reference sequence). The length of the CDR3 is 15 residues. Deletions cut 3 bases from V and 7 bases from J, with 18 bases between.

This sequence joins TRBV5-1 and TRBJ2-6; TRBD2 is a possible D gene (6 bases). The CDR3 is 16 amino acids. Germline CDR1 is SGHRS and CDR2 is YFSETQ. V was clipped by 6 bases and J by 2 bases, with 15 bases between them. In DNA form, the CDR3 reads TGCGCCAGCACCTCCTTGGGGGGAGCTGGGGCCAACGTCCTGACTTTC. Its protein product is CASTSLGGAGANVLTF.

In this sample, this clone turned up a few times. Written as DNA, the CDR3 is TGTGCCAGCAGGGCGGGACAACGCTATGGCTACACCTTC. It specifies CASRAGQRYGYTF. The chain has TRBV2 and TRBJ1-2; D is possibly TRBD1 (6 bases). Trimming pared 6 bases from V and 4 bases from J, leaving 12 bases between. CDR1 and CDR2 from the germline V gene are SNHLY and FYNNEI. This CDR3 region has 13 residues.

The rearrangement joins TRBV6-1 to TRBJ2-5; either TRBD1 or TRBD2 may fit D (5 bases each). Germline V lookup: CDR1 MNHNS, CDR2 SASEGT. This CDR3 contains 15 residues. The V end was cut by 7 bases, the J end by 5 bases, with 20 bases between. CDR3 coding DNA: TGTGCCAGCACCCCATCCCGGTCGGGACGGGAGACCCAGTACTTC. As protein: CASTPSRSGRETQYF.

The rearrangement links TRBV29-1 to TRBJ1-4, with TRBD1 matching over 7 bases. From germline, CDR1 is SQVTM and CDR2 ANQGSEA. The CDR3 contains 14 residues. The CDR3 coding sequence is TGCCCATACCCCCTCGGGACAGCCAATGAAAAACTGTTTTTT. Protein product: CPYPLGTANEKLFF.

The chain has TRBV20-1 and TRBJ2-5; D remains ambiguous. The CDR3 has 10 amino acids. Trimming stripped 7 bases from V and 5 bases from J, with 8 bases between. The germline CDR1 and CDR2 sequences are DFQATT and SNEGSKA (reference sequence). CDR3 sequence: CSVGWETQYF. CDR3 bases: TGCAGTGTCGGTTGGGAGACCCAGTACTTC.

In its sample, this clone was seen once. V gene TRBV5-4 combines with J gene TRBJ2-7, with 8 bases fitting TRBD1. Germline V gene data show CDR1 as SGHNT and CDR2 as YYREEE (reference sequence). V was pared by 2 bases and J by 9 bases, with 13 bases of the junction left unmatched. The length of the CDR3 is 15 residues. DNA of the CDR3: TGTGCCAGCAGCTTCACAGGGGGATCACCTTCGGGGCAGTACTTC. Translating gives CASSFTGGSPSGQYF.

The V gene is TRBV2, the J gene TRBJ1-3, with 7 bases matching TRBD1. Unmatched junction bases numbered 6, after V lost 9 bases and J lost 1 base. This CDR3 contains 14 residues. Germline lookup yields CDR1 SNHLY and CDR2 FYNNEI. CDR3: CASRQGLSGNTIYF. Written as DNA, the CDR3 is TGTGCCAGTAGACAGGGCCTTTCTGGAAACACCATATATTTT.

The count of this clone is one. V usage is TRBV5-1 and J usage is TRBJ2-2; TRBD1 is a possible D gene (6 bases). Germline V lookup: CDR1 SGHRS, CDR2 YFSETQ. The CDR3 covers 16 residues. V lost 5 bases and J lost 4, with 18 bases in between. Here the CDR3 reads CASRTTSGAGTGELFF. The CDR3 nucleotides are TGCGCCAGCAGAACTACTTCAGGGGCTGGCACCGGGGAGCTGTTTTTT.

The chain links TRBV29-1 to TRBJ2-1, with TRBD1 matching 7 bases. Germline CDR1 reads SQVTM; CDR2 reads ANQGSEA. The CDR3 length is 21 residues. The ends lost 5 bases at V and 0 bases at J; junction bases unmatched: 25. The DNA of the CDR3 is TGCAGCGTTTTTCCAGGGTGGAGGCAGGCCGGGACAGTTAGCTCCTACAATGAGCAGTTCTTC. Its translation is CSVFPGWRQAGTVSSYNEQFF.

The chain carries TRBV4-2 and TRBJ2-7; 13 nucleotides agree with TRBD2. Germline trimming cut 1 base from V and 6 bases from J; bases unmatched to any gene: 6. The CDR3 sequence is 16 residues long. Looked up from germline, CDR1 is LGHNA and CDR2 is YNFKEQ. The CDR3: CASSQGTLAGGPEQYF. CDR3 DNA sequence: TGTGCCAGCAGCCAAGGGACACTAGCGGGAGGGCCCGAGCAGTACTTC.

The chain recombines TRBV7-3 with TRBJ2-3, with 10 bases fitting TRBD2. This CDR3 has 16 amino acids. Germline V gene sequence: CDR1 SGHTA, CDR2 FQGTGA. The ends lost 4 bases at V and 8 bases at J; junction bases unmatched: 12. CDR3 DNA sequence: TGTGCCAGCAGCTCTCAGGGTAGCGGGAGGCGAGGTACGCAGTATTTT. Translating gives CASSSQGSGRRGTQYF. The whole variable domain, filled in from reference TRBV7-3 and TRBJ2-3, reads GAGVSQTPSNKVTEKGKYVELRCDPISGHTALYWYRQSLGQGPEFLIYFQGTGAADDSGLPNDRFFAVRPEGSVSTLKIQRTERGDSAVYLCASSSQGSGRRGTQYFGPGTRLTVL.

This clone was recorded once. This rearrangement joins TRBV9 to TRBJ2-7; D not certain. Germline CDR1 SGDLS, CDR2 YYNGEE. The V gene lost 0 bases and the J gene lost 0 bases, with 10 bases spanning the gap. The CDR3 sequence is 15 residues long. The CDR3 sequence: CASSVGLQSSYEQYF. The DNA of the CDR3 is TGTGCCAGCAGCGTAGGTCTTCAGAGCTCCTACGAGCAGTACTTC.

V is TRBV19 and J is TRBJ2-1; TRBD2 matches at 12 bases. Germline values: CDR1 LNHDA, CDR2 SQIVND (reference sequence). V lost 0 bases and J lost 7; bases outside the gene matches: 4. This CDR3 contains 16 residues. The CDR3 bases are TGTGCCAGTAGTATAGAGCTAGCGGGGGGGCTTAATGAGCAGTTCTTC. Translated: CASSIELAGGLNEQFF.

The gene calls are TRBV7-2 and TRBJ2-7; 11 bases are shared with TRBD2. The V gene end was trimmed by 5 bases and the J gene end by 1 base; junction bases not matched to a gene: 4. The CDR3 consists of 15 residues. CDR1 is SGHTA, CDR2 FQGNSA, per germline. The CDR3 loop is CASSGTSGRSYEQYF. In DNA form, the CDR3 reads TGTGCCAGCAGCGGTACTAGCGGGAGATCCTACGAGCAGTACTTC. The full variable domain, rest sourced from reference TRBV7-2 and TRBJ2-7, is GAGVSQSPSNKVTEKGKDVELRCDPISGHTALYWYRQSLGQGLEFLIYFQGNSAPDKSGLPSDRFSAERTGGSVSTLTIQRTQQEDSAVYLCASSGTSGRSYEQYFGPGTRLTVT.